Below, one T cell receptor (beta chain) is given with its context. Germline trimming cut 4 bases from V and 2 bases from J; bases unmatched to any gene: 8. Germline V lookup: CDR1 SEHNR, CDR2 FQNEAQ (reference sequence). This CDR3 is 15 amino acids long. The method was immunoSEQ multiplex PCR; TCRdb's version includes in-frame clones alone and lacks a portion of them. The data contain roughly 90,000 clones, around 85% of them singletons. The sample comes from a study of OX40 agonist ivuxolimab in advanced cancers. The chain combines TRBV7-9 with TRBJ2-7; 7 positions agree with TRBD1. Sequenced here: CD4+ or CD8+ T cells sorted from blood, sampled in a trial of the OX40 agonist ivuxolimab. This TCR was recovered from an adult with an advanced solid tumor such as melanoma, head and neck, liver or kidney cancer. The CDR3 DNA reads TGTGCCAGCAGCTCCGGGACAGTGATTACCTACGAGCAGTACTTC. Its translation is CASSSGTVITYEQYF.